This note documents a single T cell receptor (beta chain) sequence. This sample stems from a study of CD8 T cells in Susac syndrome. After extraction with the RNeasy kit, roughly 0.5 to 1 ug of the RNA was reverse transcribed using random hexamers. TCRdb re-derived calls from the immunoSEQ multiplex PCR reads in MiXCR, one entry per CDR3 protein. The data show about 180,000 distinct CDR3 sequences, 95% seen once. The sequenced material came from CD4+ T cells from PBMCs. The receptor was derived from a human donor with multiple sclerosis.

This CDR3 is CSARDRVTEAFF. The CDR3 DNA reads TGCAGCGCCCGGGACAGGGTCACTGAAGCTTTCTTT. The rearrangement joins TRBV29-1 to TRBJ1-1; TRBD1 matches at 9 bases. From germline, CDR1 is SQVTM and CDR2 ANQGSEA. V trimming: 7 bases; J trimming: 4 bases; junction bases outside the gene matches: 4. The CDR3 runs 12 residues.